This T cell receptor beta chain was identified in a study of blood T cell repertoires in COVID-19. On the study more broadly: There were acute and convalescent COVID-19 samples, and they came from the United States, Italy and Spain.

This clone occurred a few times. Study processing details: The assay estimated nucleated cells by amplifying reference gene primers. TCRdb's copy holds only in-frame clones and misses some; the assay was immunoSEQ multiplex PCR. The DNA was the basis for D and trimming; V, J and clone size are from that table. The sample shows roughly 250,000 clones, 75% to 90% of them seen only once. Per the germline V gene, CDR1 is SGHRS and CDR2 is YFSETQ. The CDR3 has 15 residues. Trimming removed 0 bases from V and 9 bases from J, with 15 bases in between. The chain joins TRBV5-1 to TRBJ2-2, with D unresolved. The clonotype was recovered from a man younger than 40 with acute or convalescent COVID-19. Specimen: peripheral blood. In nucleotides, the CDR3 is TGCGCCAGCAGCTTGGCCCAAACTAAGACTCGGGAGCTGTTTTTT. This gives the protein CASSLAQTKTRELFF.